This T cell receptor (beta chain) came from a study of blood T cell repertoires in COVID-19. Germline values: CDR1 SQVTM, CDR2 ANQGSEA. V gave up 7 bases and J gave up 3 bases, with 18 bases separating them. The CDR3 spans 14 residues. Original processing notes: Nucleated cell number was recorded as an estimate derived from reference gene primer amplification. Repertoires were generated with immunoSEQ multiplex PCR, while TCRdb's copy carries only in-frame clones and drops some. From that table come the V and J calls and clone size; the DNA was used to work out D and trimming. The sample includes roughly 330,000 clones, approximately 87% of them seen just once. Participants were aged roughly 18 to 90 years from 20 to 30 US areas.

Source material: PBMCs or T cells enriched from blood (not recorded which). The chain links TRBV29-1 to TRBJ1-2; the D gene is possibly TRBD1 (5 bases). This TCR was recovered from a woman aged 30 to 39 who had recovered from COVID-19. The CDR3 nucleotides are TGCAGCGCAGGGCGCAGGGCCTCTGACTATGGCTACACCTTC. This gives the protein CSAGRRASDYGYTF.